Listed below are T cell receptor beta chains from one sample, sequenced in a study of cytomegalovirus exposure and HLA in healthy donors. Measured with immunoSEQ multiplex PCR; TCRdb has only the in-frame clones, and not every one. The sample carries approximately 100,000 clones, about 70% recorded once. The sequencing sample was made of PBMCs. Receptors were obtained from a woman aged 18-29 years in good health and CMV-seropositive. Both conserved end residues are part of each CDR3. Fields, in order: D gene, V gene, CDR3 length, clone size, J gene, CDR3 DNA, CDR3 protein. D genes are given only for firm matches. The size of a clone is reported for some rows only, either as once, few or many, or as a class for expanded clones.

D: NA
V: TRBV5-1
length: 11
size: NA
J: TRBJ1-2
DNA: TGCGCCAGCAGACAGAGTGGGGGCTACACCTTC
CDR3: CASRQSGGYTF

D: NA
V: TRBV10-3
length: 17
size: NA
J: TRBJ1-5
DNA: TGTGCCATCAGTGAAAGGTTGTCAGGGGCAAGCAATCAGCCCCAGCATTTT
CDR3: CAISERLSGASNQPQHF

D: TRBD1
V: TRBV2
length: 16
size: NA
J: TRBJ2-1
DNA: TGTGCCAGCAGTGATCGGAGGGACAGGGGAAACAATGAGCAGTTCTTC
CDR3: CASSDRRDRGNNEQFF

D: TRBD2
V: TRBV10-3
length: 15
size: NA
J: TRBJ2-1
DNA: TGTGCCATCAGTGAAGGGGTAGCGGGAGTTAATGAGCAGTTCTTC
CDR3: CAISEGVAGVNEQFF

D: TRBD2
V: TRBV4-3
length: 15
size: few
J: TRBJ2-7
DNA: TGCGCCAGCAGCCAAGCCCTAGCGGCCGCCTACGAGCAGTACTTC
CDR3: CASSQALAAAYEQYF

D: NA
V: TRBV29-1
length: 11
size: NA
J: TRBJ2-3
DNA: TGCAGCGACAGGGGCACAGATACGCAGTATTTT
CDR3: CSDRGTDTQYF

D: TRBD2
V: TRBV5-1
length: 15
size: NA
J: TRBJ2-2
DNA: TGCGCCAGCACGGCGACTAGCGGGACCGTCGGGGAGCTGTTTTTT
CDR3: CASTATSGTVGELFF

D: TRBD2
V: TRBV11-3
length: 15
size: NA
J: TRBJ2-1
DNA: TGTGCCAGCAGCGTCGAGGGACTAGCTAACAATGAGCAGTTCTTC
CDR3: CASSVEGLANNEQFF

D: TRBD1
V: TRBV11-3
length: 13
size: NA
J: TRBJ2-1
DNA: TGTGCCAGCAGTTCTGGACAGGGCAATGAGCAGTTCTTC
CDR3: CASSSGQGNEQFF

D: TRBD2
V: TRBV19
length: 14
size: NA
J: TRBJ2-1
DNA: TGTGCCAGTACTAACTGGCTAGCGGGGAATGAGCAGTTCTTC
CDR3: CASTNWLAGNEQFF

D: NA
V: TRBV30
length: 16
size: NA
J: TRBJ1-5
DNA: TGTGCCTGGAGCACCCCCAGGACTCCGAGCAATCAGCCCCAGCATTTT
CDR3: CAWSTPRTPSNQPQHF

D: NA
V: TRBV6-1
length: 11
size: few
J: TRBJ2-7
DNA: TGTGCCACCCTAGCTTCCTACGAGCAGTACTTC
CDR3: CATLASYEQYF

D: NA
V: TRBV11-1
length: 15
size: NA
J: TRBJ2-7
DNA: TGTGCCAGCAGCTTAGTCGGCGGGTACGTTAGCGAGCAGTACTTC
CDR3: CASSLVGGYVSEQYF

D: TRBD1
V: TRBV2
length: 16
size: NA
J: TRBJ2-7
DNA: TGTGCCAGCAGTTACAGAAACCCGGGACAGGGGTACGAGCAGTACTTC
CDR3: CASSYRNPGQGYEQYF

D: NA
V: TRBV21-1
length: 16
size: NA
J: TRBJ2-5
DNA: TGTGCCAGCAGGAAAACCGCCAAAAGGACTAGCGAGACCCAGTACTTC
CDR3: CASRKTAKRTSETQYF

D: TRBD1
V: TRBV9
length: 15
size: NA
J: TRBJ1-5
DNA: TGTGCCAGCAGCGAGGGGACAGTTGTGGGTCAGCCCCAGCATTTT
CDR3: CASSEGTVVGQPQHF

D: TRBD1
V: TRBV7-9
length: 15
size: NA
J: TRBJ2-3
DNA: TGTGCCAGCAGTCCGTGGCAGGGGGCTACAGATACGCAGTATTTT
CDR3: CASSPWQGATDTQYF

D: TRBD2
V: TRBV28
length: 14
size: NA
J: TRBJ2-3
DNA: TGTGCCAGCAGTGCCCTAGCGGGAAAGGGGACGCAGTATTTT
CDR3: CASSALAGKGTQYF

D: NA
V: TRBV6-1
length: 14
size: NA
J: TRBJ2-1
DNA: TGTGCCAGCCTCCAGGGGCTGACCTACAATGAGCAGTTCTTC
CDR3: CASLQGLTYNEQFF

D: TRBD2
V: TRBV4-2
length: 16
size: NA
J: TRBJ2-5
DNA: TGTGCCAGCAGCCCACGGACTAGCGGGGACCAAGAGACCCAGTACTTC
CDR3: CASSPRTSGDQETQYF

D: TRBD1
V: TRBV6-1
length: 15
size: NA
J: TRBJ2-5
DNA: TGTGCCAGCAGTGAAGAGACAGGGACCCAAGAGACCCAGTACTTC
CDR3: CASSEETGTQETQYF

D: NA
V: TRBV5-1
length: 16
size: NA
J: TRBJ2-4
DNA: TGCGCCAGCAGTCATACAGGGAGGGGGTTAAAAAACATTCAGTACTTC
CDR3: CASSHTGRGLKNIQYF

D: NA
V: TRBV2
length: 16
size: few
J: TRBJ2-3
DNA: TGTGCCAGCAGTGAAGCGAGATTAGGACAGACAGATACGCAGTATTTT
CDR3: CASSEARLGQTDTQYF

D: NA
V: TRBV2
length: 15
size: NA
J: TRBJ1-4
DNA: TGTGCCAGCAGTGAGGGGGCATCAACTAATGAAAAACTGTTTTTT
CDR3: CASSEGASTNEKLFF

D: TRBD1
V: TRBV28
length: 12
size: NA
J: TRBJ2-7
DNA: TGTGCCAGCAGTACAGGGGGCCACGAGCAGTACTTC
CDR3: CASSTGGHEQYF

D: NA
V: TRBV14
length: 13
size: NA
J: TRBJ2-2
DNA: TGTGCCAGCAGCCAAGGGAGTCCCGGGGAGCTGTTTTTT
CDR3: CASSQGSPGELFF

D: NA
V: TRBV29-1
length: 13
size: NA
J: TRBJ1-5
DNA: TGCAGCGTTGCGGAGGGAAGCAATCAGCCCCAGCATTTT
CDR3: CSVAEGSNQPQHF

D: TRBD1
V: TRBV27
length: 16
size: NA
J: TRBJ2-2
DNA: TGTGCCAGCAGTCCATCGACAGGGAAGAACACCGGGGAGCTGTTTTTT
CDR3: CASSPSTGKNTGELFF

D: TRBD2
V: TRBV19
length: 13
size: NA
J: TRBJ2-7
DNA: TGTGCCAGTGGGGATAGCGGGAGCACCGAGCAGTACTTC
CDR3: CASGDSGSTEQYF

D: TRBD1
V: TRBV28
length: 13
size: NA
J: TRBJ1-5
DNA: TGTGCCAGCACCCTACAGGGGGCACAGCCCCAGCATTTT
CDR3: CASTLQGAQPQHF

D: TRBD1
V: TRBV5-4
length: 14
size: once
J: TRBJ1-2
DNA: TGTGCCAGCAGCCCGGGACAGGGGCTCTATGGCTACACCTTC
CDR3: CASSPGQGLYGYTF

D: TRBD1
V: TRBV28
length: 15
size: NA
J: TRBJ1-5
DNA: TGTGCCAGCAGTTTGCCCGGGACAGGGTATCAGCCCCAGCATTTT
CDR3: CASSLPGTGYQPQHF

D: NA
V: TRBV4-3
length: 16
size: NA
J: TRBJ2-5
DNA: TGCGCCAGCAGCCAAGATGGCCCGGGTTTCCAAGAGACCCAGTACTTC
CDR3: CASSQDGPGFQETQYF

D: NA
V: TRBV14
length: 17
size: few
J: TRBJ2-1
DNA: TGTGCCAGCAGCCAAGTTCTTATGGCGGGCCCCTACAATGAGCAGTTCTTC
CDR3: CASSQVLMAGPYNEQFF

D: NA
V: TRBV7-3
length: 13
size: NA
J: TRBJ1-5
DNA: TGTGCCAGCAGCTTTTCGGCGGATCAGCCCCAGCATTTT
CDR3: CASSFSADQPQHF

D: NA
V: TRBV28
length: 11
size: NA
J: TRBJ1-1
DNA: TGTGCCAGCAGGTCGGGAGGGGAAGGCTTCTTT
CDR3: CASRSGGEGFF

D: TRBD1
V: TRBV27
length: 14
size: once
J: TRBJ2-7
DNA: TGTGCCAGCAGCCCACGGACAGGGCCCTACGAGCAGTACTTC
CDR3: CASSPRTGPYEQYF

D: NA
V: TRBV5-5
length: 13
size: NA
J: TRBJ1-5
DNA: TGTGCCAGCAGCTCATTCCCAGGGGAATCCCAGCATTTT
CDR3: CASSSFPGESQHF

D: TRBD2
V: TRBV5-4
length: 17
size: NA
J: TRBJ2-5
DNA: TGTGCCAGCAGCTTGGGCCAGACAGCGGGGGGCCAAGAGACCCAGTACTTC
CDR3: CASSLGQTAGGQETQYF

D: NA
V: TRBV29-1
length: 12
size: few
J: TRBJ2-5
DNA: TGCAGCGTTCGTGGGAGTGAAGAGACCCAGTACTTC
CDR3: CSVRGSEETQYF

D: NA
V: TRBV27
length: 11
size: few
J: TRBJ2-5
DNA: TGTGCCACCATTGTAGCGGAGACCCAGTACTTC
CDR3: CATIVAETQYF